Sequencing of this TCR beta chain was carried out in a study of blood T cell repertoires in COVID-19. In the study overall: The study drew acute and convalescent COVID-19 samples from the United States, Italy and Spain.

Germline lookup yields CDR1 KGHSH and CDR2 LQKENI. The CDR3 has 16 residues. The ends lost 3 bases at V and 1 base at J; junction bases unmatched: 5. The assay was immunoSEQ multiplex PCR, and TCRdb's table has in-frame clones only and misses some. The sample has about 150,000 clones; about 86% are singletons. Sequenced sample: peripheral blood. This TCR was recovered from a woman between 45 and 60 years old with active or convalescent COVID-19. The J gene is TRBJ1-1, the V gene TRBV18, with TRBD1 matching over 10 bases. CDR3: CASSPVWDRGNTEAFF. CDR3 sequence (DNA): TGTGCCAGCTCACCGGTTTGGGACAGGGGGAACACTGAAGCTTTCTTT.